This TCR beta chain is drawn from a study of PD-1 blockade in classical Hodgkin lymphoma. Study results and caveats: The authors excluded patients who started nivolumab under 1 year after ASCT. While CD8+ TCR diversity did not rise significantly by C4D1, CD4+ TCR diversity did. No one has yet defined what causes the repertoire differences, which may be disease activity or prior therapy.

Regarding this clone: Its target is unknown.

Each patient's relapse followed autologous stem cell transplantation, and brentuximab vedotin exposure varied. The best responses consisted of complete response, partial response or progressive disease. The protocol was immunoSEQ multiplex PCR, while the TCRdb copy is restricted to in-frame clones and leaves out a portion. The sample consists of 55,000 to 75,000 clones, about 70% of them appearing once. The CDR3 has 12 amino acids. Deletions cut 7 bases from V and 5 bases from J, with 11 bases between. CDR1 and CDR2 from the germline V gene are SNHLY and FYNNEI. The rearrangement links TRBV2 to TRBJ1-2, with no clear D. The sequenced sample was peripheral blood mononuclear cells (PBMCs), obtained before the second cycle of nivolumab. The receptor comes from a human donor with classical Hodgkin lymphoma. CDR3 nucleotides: TGTGCCAGCAAAGCTGATATATATGGCTACACCTTC. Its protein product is CASKADIYGYTF.